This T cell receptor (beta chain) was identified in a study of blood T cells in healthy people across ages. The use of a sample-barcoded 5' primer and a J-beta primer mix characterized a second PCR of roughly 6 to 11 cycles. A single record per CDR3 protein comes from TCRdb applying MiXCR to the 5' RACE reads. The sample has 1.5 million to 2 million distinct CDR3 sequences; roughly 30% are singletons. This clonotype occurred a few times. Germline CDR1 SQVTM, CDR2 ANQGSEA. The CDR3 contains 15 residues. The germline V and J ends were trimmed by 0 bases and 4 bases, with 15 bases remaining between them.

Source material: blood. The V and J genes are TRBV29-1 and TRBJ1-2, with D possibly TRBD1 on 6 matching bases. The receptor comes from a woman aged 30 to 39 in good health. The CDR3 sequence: CSVEDSGGSGYGYTF. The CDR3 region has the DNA TGCAGCGTTGAAGATAGCGGGGGCTCGGGCTATGGCTACACCTTC.